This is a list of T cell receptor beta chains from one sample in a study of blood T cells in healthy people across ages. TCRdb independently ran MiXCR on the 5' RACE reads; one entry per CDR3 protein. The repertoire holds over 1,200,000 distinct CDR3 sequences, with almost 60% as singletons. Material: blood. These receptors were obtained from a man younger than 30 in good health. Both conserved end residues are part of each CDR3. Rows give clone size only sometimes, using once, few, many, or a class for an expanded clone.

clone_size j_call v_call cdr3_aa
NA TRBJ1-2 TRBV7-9 CASSFAGQGNYGYTF
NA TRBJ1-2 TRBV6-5 CASSYLRGAQYGYTF
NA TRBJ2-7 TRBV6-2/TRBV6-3 CASSYSVAVHEQYF
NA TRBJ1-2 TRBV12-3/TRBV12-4 CASSLVAGGPRGYTF
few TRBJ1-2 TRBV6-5 CASSGGDDNYGYTF
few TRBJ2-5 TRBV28 CASRVDRNQETQYF
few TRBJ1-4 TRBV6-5 CASSYDRTGAIGKLFF
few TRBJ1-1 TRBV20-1 CSASGGHTEAFF
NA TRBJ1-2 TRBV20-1 CSARGQANYGYTF
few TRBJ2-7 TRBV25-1 CASSVPDRGHYEQYF
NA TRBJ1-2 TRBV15 CATTPTEISYGYTF
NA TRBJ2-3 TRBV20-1 CSASPNRLAVLTDTQYF
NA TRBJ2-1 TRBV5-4 CASSWVLGTSGTNEQFF
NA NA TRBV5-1 CASSSYIDAYEQYF
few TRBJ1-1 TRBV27 CASSSVHDVTEAFF
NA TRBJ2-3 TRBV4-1 CASSQESGGGLLGSKHTQYF
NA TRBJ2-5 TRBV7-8 CASSWDRVQETQYF
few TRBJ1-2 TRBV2 CASSVTRANYGYTF
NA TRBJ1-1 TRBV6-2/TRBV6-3 CASSLPSWRSHTEAFF
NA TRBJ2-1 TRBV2 CASSEAQTGNAYNEQFF
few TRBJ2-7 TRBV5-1 CASSTGQGANYEQYF
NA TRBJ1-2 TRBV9 CASSVESGVLGYTF
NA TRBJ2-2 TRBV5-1 CASSLVPRGGNTGELFF
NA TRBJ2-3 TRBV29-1 CSGGRRSTDTQYF
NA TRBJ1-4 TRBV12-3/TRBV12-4 CASSPGGFWEKLFF
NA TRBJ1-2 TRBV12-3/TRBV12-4 CASSPEGAPNYGYTF
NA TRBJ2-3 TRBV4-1 CASSQEGPINTDTQYF
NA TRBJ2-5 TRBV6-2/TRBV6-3 CASRNDMSETQYF
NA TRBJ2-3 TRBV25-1 CASSLRGGRHSTDTQYF
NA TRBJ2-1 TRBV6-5 CASSYSTGLASNEQFF
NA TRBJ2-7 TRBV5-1 CASSLGFMTGSYEQYF
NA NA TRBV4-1 CASSQGIRGYEQYF
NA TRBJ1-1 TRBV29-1 CSVSTDLNTEAFF
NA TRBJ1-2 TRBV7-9 CASSRLDRESYGYTF
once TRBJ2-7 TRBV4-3 CASSQLQGQAGPYEQYF
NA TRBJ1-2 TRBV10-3 CANRQGSSYGSTF
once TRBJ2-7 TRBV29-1 CSVGLLSAAGEQYF
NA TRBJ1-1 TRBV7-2 CASSLGGTITEAFF
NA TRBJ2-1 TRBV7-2 CASRPTSGPSYNEQFF